This T cell receptor beta chain was captured by sequencing in a study of cytomegalovirus exposure and HLA in healthy donors. This clone is labeled medium-sized (0.01 to 0.1%). Antigen: not known. This CDR3 has 13 residues. Germline V CDR1 and CDR2: KGHSH, LQKENI. The V end lost 2 bases, the J end lost 3 bases, and 8 bases lay between the germline ends. Measured with immunoSEQ multiplex PCR; TCRdb has only the in-frame clones, and not every one. The sample has around 130,000 clones, roughly nine tenths seen once; the top ten hold about 3%. Regarding the study as a whole: The TCR clusters that emerged in the first cohort tended, a later analysis found, to co-occur in the roughly 120 validation repertoires.

This rearrangement joins TRBV18 to TRBJ2-7; D uncertain. What was sequenced was PBMCs. This sequence was found in a man aged 25 to 40 in good health and CMV-seronegative. The CDR3 is CASSPTNSYEQYF. The CDR3 DNA reads as TGTGCCAGCTCACCAACCAACAGCTACGAGCAGTACTTC.